These T cell receptor beta chains were read from a single sample in a study of Graves' ophthalmopathy and Graves' hyperthyroidism. In TCRdb, the multiplex PCR reads were re-called with MiXCR into one record per CDR3 protein. The sample holds about 420,000 distinct CDR3 sequences, under 25% seen once. Material: peripheral blood. The origin of the receptors is a woman under 30 with stable Graves' hyperthyroidism. CDR3s include the opening cysteine and the closing phenylalanine or tryptophan. Each record gives: J gene, D gene, V gene, clone size, CDR3 DNA, CDR3 protein. D genes are given only for firm matches. The size of a clone is reported for some rows only, either as once, few or many, or as a class for expanded clones.

j_gene: TRBJ1-1
d_gene: -
v_gene: TRBV7-9
abundance: -
CDR3nt: TGTGCCAGCAGCTTTGAGGGCAGGCCCACTGAAGCTTTCTTT
CDR3aa: CASSFEGRPTEAFF

j_gene: TRBJ2-7
d_gene: -
v_gene: TRBV7-8
abundance: -
CDR3nt: TGTGCCAGCAGTCCGAGGGGGGACTACGAGCAGTACTTC
CDR3aa: CASSPRGDYEQYF

j_gene: TRBJ1-2
d_gene: -
v_gene: TRBV28
abundance: -
CDR3nt: TGTGCCAGCAGTGCGGCAGGGGATAACTATGGCTACACCTTC
CDR3aa: CASSAAGDNYGYTF

j_gene: TRBJ2-4
d_gene: TRBD1
v_gene: TRBV12-3/TRBV12-4
abundance: -
CDR3nt: TGTGCCAGCGCAACTCGGACAGGCCGACAAAACATTCAGTACTTC
CDR3aa: CASATRTGRQNIQYF

j_gene: TRBJ1-1
d_gene: -
v_gene: TRBV4-2
abundance: many
CDR3nt: TGTGCCAGCAGCCAAGCGGGACACATTTTCACTGAAGCTTTCTTT
CDR3aa: CASSQAGHIFTEAFF

j_gene: TRBJ1-5
d_gene: -
v_gene: TRBV15
abundance: many
CDR3nt: TGTGCCACCAGCAGACACAGGGACAATCAGCCCCAGCATTTT
CDR3aa: CATSRHRDNQPQHF

j_gene: TRBJ2-5
d_gene: -
v_gene: TRBV27
abundance: many
CDR3nt: TGTGCCAGCAGTCTATCGGGAAACCAAGAGACCCAGTACTTC
CDR3aa: CASSLSGNQETQYF

j_gene: TRBJ1-5
d_gene: -
v_gene: TRBV4-1
abundance: -
CDR3nt: TGCGCCAGCAGCCAAAGAGGGGTCAATCAGCCCCAGCATTTT
CDR3aa: CASSQRGVNQPQHF

j_gene: TRBJ2-7
d_gene: -
v_gene: TRBV27
abundance: many
CDR3nt: TGTGCCAGCAGTGGGTCGGACAGATTATACGAGCAGTACTTC
CDR3aa: CASSGSDRLYEQYF

j_gene: TRBJ1-5
d_gene: -
v_gene: TRBV10-3
abundance: many
CDR3nt: TGTGCCAGCAGTGATGTCGACGGTAGCAATCAGCCCCAGCATTTT
CDR3aa: CASSDVDGSNQPQHF

j_gene: TRBJ1-2
d_gene: -
v_gene: TRBV19
abundance: few
CDR3nt: TGTGCCAGTAGTGACCGACGAGGGGTAGAGATTAACTATGGCTACACCTTC
CDR3aa: CASSDRRGVEINYGYTF

j_gene: TRBJ1-2
d_gene: -
v_gene: TRBV6-1
abundance: -
CDR3nt: TGTGCCAGCATCCGTCCCGGACAAGGATATGGCTACACCTTC
CDR3aa: CASIRPGQGYGYTF

j_gene: TRBJ1-1
d_gene: -
v_gene: TRBV7-9
abundance: many
CDR3nt: TGTGCCGCCCGGGACCAGGGGAGGGGCACTGAAGCTTTCTTT
CDR3aa: CAARDQGRGTEAFF

j_gene: TRBJ1-5
d_gene: TRBD1
v_gene: TRBV6-1
abundance: many
CDR3nt: TGTGCCAGCATGTCAGCTAGACAGGGTAGCAATCAGCCCCAGCATTTT
CDR3aa: CASMSARQGSNQPQHF

j_gene: TRBJ2-4
d_gene: TRBD2
v_gene: TRBV7-2
abundance: few
CDR3nt: TGTGCCAGCAGCTTAACTAGCGGGATAAACATTCAGTACTTC
CDR3aa: CASSLTSGINIQYF

j_gene: TRBJ1-6
d_gene: -
v_gene: TRBV20-1
abundance: many
CDR3nt: TGCAGTGCTCGGGACTCCTATAATTCACCCCTCCACTTT
CDR3aa: CSARDSYNSPLHF

j_gene: TRBJ1-1
d_gene: -
v_gene: TRBV6-1
abundance: many
CDR3nt: TGTGCCAGCAGTGAAGTTCTTATGGGTATCGGCACTGAAGCTTTCTTT
CDR3aa: CASSEVLMGIGTEAFF

j_gene: TRBJ2-7
d_gene: -
v_gene: TRBV27
abundance: -
CDR3nt: TGCGCCAGCAGTTTATCCGGGTCATCCTCTCGCTCCTACGAGCAGTGCTTC
CDR3aa: CASSLSGSSSRSYEQCF

j_gene: TRBJ1-1
d_gene: -
v_gene: TRBV4-2
abundance: -
CDR3nt: TGTGCCAGCAGCCACGAGGAGGGGTTAGTCAACACTGAAGCTTTCTTT
CDR3aa: CASSHEEGLVNTEAFF

j_gene: TRBJ2-7
d_gene: -
v_gene: TRBV7-2
abundance: few
CDR3nt: TGTGCCAGCAGCTTAGTCAGGGCCCCGGCCTACGAGCAGTACTTC
CDR3aa: CASSLVRAPAYEQYF

j_gene: TRBJ2-7
d_gene: TRBD1
v_gene: TRBV25-1
abundance: many
CDR3nt: TGTGCCAGCAGTGAATGGGGGACAGGGGTGAACGAGCAGTACTTC
CDR3aa: CASSEWGTGVNEQYF

j_gene: TRBJ2-5
d_gene: -
v_gene: TRBV12-3/TRBV12-4
abundance: -
CDR3nt: TGTGCCAGCAGTTTAGGCGGGACAGCCTTCGAGACCCAGTACTTC
CDR3aa: CASSLGGTAFETQYF

j_gene: TRBJ2-7
d_gene: TRBD2
v_gene: TRBV12-3/TRBV12-4
abundance: many
CDR3nt: TGTGCCAGCACCCTTCGGGGGGGATCCTACGAGCAGTACTTC
CDR3aa: CASTLRGGSYEQYF

j_gene: TRBJ2-5
d_gene: -
v_gene: TRBV11-2
abundance: -
CDR3nt: TGTGCCAGCAGGAAAGACACGGGGGGCGAGGGGACCCAGTACTTC
CDR3aa: CASRKDTGGEGTQYF

j_gene: TRBJ2-7
d_gene: -
v_gene: TRBV12-3/TRBV12-4
abundance: -
CDR3nt: TGTGCCAGCATTAGGGACGGCTCCTACGAGCAGTACTTC
CDR3aa: CASIRDGSYEQYF

j_gene: TRBJ2-7
d_gene: -
v_gene: TRBV6-2/TRBV6-3
abundance: few
CDR3nt: TGTGCCAGCAGTTACCCCTTATCCGGGACCGACTCCTACGAGCAGTACTTC
CDR3aa: CASSYPLSGTDSYEQYF

j_gene: TRBJ2-7
d_gene: TRBD2
v_gene: TRBV12-3/TRBV12-4
abundance: few
CDR3nt: TGTGCCAGCAGTTCGACGACTAGCGGGGTACCCTACGAGCAGTACTTC
CDR3aa: CASSSTTSGVPYEQYF

j_gene: TRBJ1-2
d_gene: TRBD1
v_gene: TRBV11-2
abundance: -
CDR3nt: TGTGCCAGCAGCGAAGCCGGGACAGGGGGCTTTGGCTACACCTTC
CDR3aa: CASSEAGTGGFGYTF

j_gene: TRBJ2-5
d_gene: TRBD1
v_gene: TRBV27
abundance: many
CDR3nt: TGTGCCAGCAATCCCAGGGGCAGGGGGCTTGGGACCCAGTACTTC
CDR3aa: CASNPRGRGLGTQYF

j_gene: TRBJ1-1
d_gene: -
v_gene: TRBV20-1
abundance: -
CDR3nt: TGCAGTGCCCCAGAAATGAACACTGAAGCTTTCTTT
CDR3aa: CSAPEMNTEAFF

j_gene: TRBJ1-2
d_gene: -
v_gene: TRBV28
abundance: many
CDR3nt: TGTGCCAGCAGTCTCCCCCAATATGGCTACACCTTC
CDR3aa: CASSLPQYGYTF

j_gene: TRBJ2-7
d_gene: TRBD1
v_gene: TRBV28
abundance: many
CDR3nt: TGTGCCAGCAGTTTAATTGCGTTGAGGACAGGGGCGACCTACTCCTACGAGCAGTACTTC
CDR3aa: CASSLIALRTGATYSYEQYF

j_gene: TRBJ2-7
d_gene: TRBD1
v_gene: TRBV12-3/TRBV12-4
abundance: many
CDR3nt: TGTGCCAGCAGGAACAGGGGGGATTACGAGCAGTACTTC
CDR3aa: CASRNRGDYEQYF

j_gene: TRBJ2-4
d_gene: -
v_gene: TRBV28
abundance: many
CDR3nt: TGTGCCAGCAGTCAAGGGGGGGATTTAAACATTCAGTACTTC
CDR3aa: CASSQGGDLNIQYF

j_gene: TRBJ2-7
d_gene: -
v_gene: TRBV6-1
abundance: many
CDR3nt: TGTGCCAGCAGTGAGGCCCGGGGGCTCTACGAGCAGTACTTC
CDR3aa: CASSEARGLYEQYF

j_gene: TRBJ2-7
d_gene: -
v_gene: TRBV6-2/TRBV6-3
abundance: many
CDR3nt: TGTGCCAGCAGTTACGGGGACACTGGATCCTACGAGCAGTACTTC
CDR3aa: CASSYGDTGSYEQYF

j_gene: TRBJ2-7
d_gene: TRBD2
v_gene: TRBV4-2
abundance: many
CDR3nt: TGTGCCAGCAGCCAAGAAGGGGAGGGACCTTACGAGCAGTACTTC
CDR3aa: CASSQEGEGPYEQYF

j_gene: TRBJ2-2
d_gene: TRBD2
v_gene: TRBV4-2
abundance: -
CDR3nt: TGTGCCAGCAGCCAAGATCCCCTAGCGGGTACCGGGGAGCTGTTTTTT
CDR3aa: CASSQDPLAGTGELFF

j_gene: TRBJ2-2
d_gene: -
v_gene: TRBV12-3/TRBV12-4
abundance: many
CDR3nt: TGTGCCAGCAGTTTTTCACAGGATGGCGGGGAGCTGTTTTTT
CDR3aa: CASSFSQDGGELFF

j_gene: TRBJ1-1
d_gene: -
v_gene: TRBV12-3/TRBV12-4
abundance: many
CDR3nt: TGTGCCAGCAGTTTTACGACAGTGAACACTGAAGCTTTCTTT
CDR3aa: CASSFTTVNTEAFF

j_gene: TRBJ1-1
d_gene: TRBD1
v_gene: TRBV30
abundance: -
CDR3nt: TGTGCCTGGAGACCACGACAGGGGTCCAACACTGAAGCTTTCTTT
CDR3aa: CAWRPRQGSNTEAFF

j_gene: TRBJ2-2
d_gene: -
v_gene: TRBV20-1
abundance: many
CDR3nt: TGCAGTGCTCGGCCACTGAACACCGGGGAGCTGTTTTTT
CDR3aa: CSARPLNTGELFF

j_gene: TRBJ2-2
d_gene: TRBD1
v_gene: TRBV6-1
abundance: many
CDR3nt: TGTGCCAGCAGGGGACAGGCGACCGGGGAGCTGTTTTTT
CDR3aa: CASRGQATGELFF

j_gene: TRBJ1-5
d_gene: -
v_gene: TRBV6-1
abundance: -
CDR3nt: TGTGCCAGCAGTGAAGCCTTGTTCTTTCAGCCCCAGCATTTT
CDR3aa: CASSEALFFQPQHF

j_gene: TRBJ1-1
d_gene: -
v_gene: TRBV29-1
abundance: many
CDR3nt: TGCAGCGTGTCGACAGCATTGAACACTGAAGCTTTCTTT
CDR3aa: CSVSTALNTEAFF

j_gene: TRBJ1-2
d_gene: -
v_gene: TRBV12-3/TRBV12-4
abundance: -
CDR3nt: TGTGCCAGCACCCCTGACGGATCCTATGGCTACACCTTC
CDR3aa: CASTPDGSYGYTF

j_gene: TRBJ1-1
d_gene: -
v_gene: TRBV11-2
abundance: many
CDR3nt: TGTGCCAGCAGCTTAGGCCTGCTCAACACTGAAGCTTTCTTT
CDR3aa: CASSLGLLNTEAFF

j_gene: TRBJ1-3
d_gene: -
v_gene: TRBV6-1
abundance: -
CDR3nt: TGTGCCAGCAGTGAATTAACAGGCTCTGGAAACACCATATATTTT
CDR3aa: CASSELTGSGNTIYF

j_gene: TRBJ1-2
d_gene: TRBD1
v_gene: TRBV2
abundance: many
CDR3nt: TGTGCCAGCGGTTTTGGACAGGGGAAAGTCTATGGCTACACCTTC
CDR3aa: CASGFGQGKVYGYTF

j_gene: TRBJ2-7
d_gene: TRBD1
v_gene: TRBV6-1
abundance: -
CDR3nt: TGTGCCAGCAGCCCCGGGACAGGGAAATACGAGCAGTACTTC
CDR3aa: CASSPGTGKYEQYF

j_gene: TRBJ1-3
d_gene: -
v_gene: TRBV11-2
abundance: many
CDR3nt: TGTGCCAGCAGCTTAGACTGGGACTCTGGAAACACCATATATTTT
CDR3aa: CASSLDWDSGNTIYF

j_gene: TRBJ2-7
d_gene: -
v_gene: TRBV29-1
abundance: many
CDR3nt: TGCAGCGTCTACGGGGTCCCGAACTACGAGCAGTACTTC
CDR3aa: CSVYGVPNYEQYF

j_gene: TRBJ2-2
d_gene: TRBD1
v_gene: TRBV9
abundance: few
CDR3nt: TGTGCCAGCAGCGTAGAGGGCAGGGGGCATAACACCGGGGAGCTGTTTTTT
CDR3aa: CASSVEGRGHNTGELFF

j_gene: TRBJ2-7
d_gene: -
v_gene: TRBV11-2
abundance: -
CDR3nt: TGTGCCAGCAGCCAGTACACCGGGGAGGAGCAGTACTTC
CDR3aa: CASSQYTGEEQYF

j_gene: TRBJ1-1
d_gene: -
v_gene: TRBV3-1
abundance: many
CDR3nt: TGCGCCAGCAGCCAAGAAGGGGTGACTGAAGCTTTCTTT
CDR3aa: CASSQEGVTEAFF

j_gene: TRBJ2-2
d_gene: -
v_gene: TRBV3-1
abundance: -
CDR3nt: TGTGCCTCCGGACTGAACACCGGGGAGCTGTTTTTT
CDR3aa: CASGLNTGELFF

j_gene: TRBJ2-5
d_gene: TRBD2
v_gene: TRBV10-2
abundance: many
CDR3nt: TGCGCCAGCCAAATTAGCGGGAGGGAACAAGAGACCCAGTACTTC
CDR3aa: CASQISGREQETQYF

j_gene: TRBJ2-7
d_gene: TRBD1
v_gene: TRBV10-2
abundance: many
CDR3nt: TGCGCCAGCAGTGAGTCGACAGGGAGCTCCTACGAGCAGTACTTC
CDR3aa: CASSESTGSSYEQYF

j_gene: TRBJ2-2
d_gene: -
v_gene: TRBV11-2
abundance: many
CDR3nt: TGTGCCAGCAGCCATAGAGCAGGGGCCGGGGAGCTGTTTTTT
CDR3aa: CASSHRAGAGELFF

j_gene: TRBJ2-5
d_gene: -
v_gene: TRBV20-1
abundance: -
CDR3nt: TGCAGTGCCCCGTGGCAGTTGACCGAGACCCAGTACTTC
CDR3aa: CSAPWQLTETQYF